This T cell receptor (beta chain) was profiled in a study of CD8+ T cells in alopecia areata. The CDR3 is 18 residues long. This clone was seen a handful of times. Stated treatment: oral pan-JAK inhibitor, 5-10 mg twice daily. Sequencing used cDNA as its template, made by extracting RNA and reverse transcribing it. Only in-frame clones appear in the TCRdb table, and some are missing; sequencing was by immunoSEQ multiplex PCR. The table records about 190,000 clones, roughly three fifths of them present only once. This rearrangement joins TRBV21-1 to TRBJ2-4; TRBD1, the table's D call, was not compared with the DNA. TRBV21-1 is described as a pseudogene. This material consisted of CD4+ T cells sorted from blood, taken at week 4, from a patient treated with tofacitinib. This clonotype was obtained from a human donor with alopecia areata. The CDR3 loop is CASSKELAGTLAKNIQYF. CDR3 coding DNA: TGTGCCAGCAGCAAAGAATTAGCAGGGACACTAGCCAAAAACATTCAGTACTTC.